The next 15 T cell receptor beta chains were all read from a single sample in a study of CD8 T cells in ankylosing spondylitis. TCRdb re-derived calls from the 5' RACE reads in MiXCR, one entry per CDR3 protein. Of hundreds of thousands of distinct CDR3 sequences listed, roughly 32% were seen once; the top ten hold about 4%. The specimen was blood, either unsorted or a sorted T cell fraction (not recorded which). Receptor source: a male donor with ankylosing spondylitis or in good health (not recorded which).

The chain combines TRBV5-8 with TRBJ2-7, with unresolved D. The CDR3 runs 16 residues. CDR1 is SGHTS and CDR2 is YDEGEE in the germline V gene. Trimming took 4 bases from V and 6 from J, leaving 23 bases between them. DNA of the CDR3: TGTGCCAGCAGCCCCCGAACTACCGTTGTTTCCGTCGAGCAGTACTTC. It yields the protein CASSPRTTVVSVEQYF.

This chain connects TRBV7-3 to TRBJ2-7, with 7 bases identical to TRBD2. J was trimmed by 3 bases and V by 4 bases; bases with no gene match: 6. Germline assignment: CDR1 SGHTA and CDR2 FQGTGA. The CDR3 runs 14 residues. The CDR3 coding sequence is TGTGCCAGCAGCTCCCGGGACTACCACTACGAGCAGTACTTC. Translating it yields CASSSRDYHYEQYF.

This clonotype has only a few counts. The rearrangement joins TRBV5-1 to TRBJ2-5; 9 bases line up with TRBD2. The CDR3 is made up of 16 amino acids. The germline V gene encodes CDR1 SGHRS and CDR2 YFSETQ. V dropped 3 bases and J dropped 1; count of bases not matched to a gene: 7. The CDR3: CASSSGLAKSQETQYF. DNA of the CDR3: TGCGCCAGCAGCTCGGGACTAGCCAAAAGCCAAGAGACCCAGTACTTC. Filled out from reference TRBV5-1 and TRBJ2-5, the complete variable domain reads KAGVTQTPRYLIKTRGQQVTLSCSPISGHRSVSWYQQTPGQGLQFLFEYFSETQRNKGNFPGRFSGRQFSNSRSEMNVSTLELGDSALYLCASSSGLAKSQETQYFGPGTRLLVL.

This clonotype has more than one count but fewer than ten. The J gene is TRBJ1-2, the V gene TRBV9, with D maybe TRBD1 (5 bases). Germline loops: CDR1 SGDLS, CDR2 YYNGEE. The CDR3 is made up of 13 amino acids. Trimming removed 5 bases at V and 5 bases at J, with 13 bases between. CDR3 DNA sequence: TGTGCCAGCAGGGGTGGGGGACCATATGGCTACACCTTC. It is translated as CASRGGGPYGYTF. The full variable domain, completed using reference TRBV9 and TRBJ1-2, is DSGVTQTPKHLITATGQRVTLRCSPRSGDLSVYWYQQSLDQGLQFLIQYYNGEERAKGNILERFSAQQFPDLHSELNLSSLELGDSALYFCASRGGGPYGYTFGSGTRLTVV.

This clonotype has just a few counts. V usage is TRBV4-1 and J usage is TRBJ2-3, with 7 bases lining up with TRBD1. The CDR3 loop spans 13 amino acids. The V and J ends lost 2 bases and 7 bases, in that order; junction bases with no gene match: 3. Germline V gene lookup returns CDR1 MGHRA and CDR2 YSYEKL. For the CDR3, the DNA is TGCGCCAGCAGCCAACAGACAGGGTATACGCAGTATTTT. Amino acids: CASSQQTGYTQYF.

The J gene is TRBJ2-3, the V gene TRBV24-1; no definite D call. V lost 0 bases, J lost 3 bases, and 3 bases lay in between. The CDR3 is 13 residues long. Per the germline V gene, CDR1 is KGHDR and CDR2 is SFDVKD. The CDR3 is CATSDLRTDTQYF. CDR3 nucleotides: TGTGCCACCAGTGATTTGAGGACAGATACGCAGTATTTT.

This clonotype showed up just a few times. This chain links TRBV28 with TRBJ2-5; D uncertain. Germline CDR1 and CDR2: MDHEN and SYDVKM. The CDR3 spans 13 residues. The V and J ends lost 3 bases and 0 bases respectively, with 5 bases between them. The CDR3 protein is CASSFLHQETQYF. DNA of the CDR3: TGTGCCAGCAGTTTTTTGCACCAAGAGACCCAGTACTTC.

V and J are TRBV20-1 and TRBJ1-5, with D possibly matching TRBD1 (5 bases). The V gene lost 5 bases and the J gene lost 1 base, with 9 bases spanning the gap. This CDR3 comprises 13 residues. Germline V gives CDR1 DFQATT, CDR2 SNEGSKA (reference sequence). CDR3 amino acids: CSAYRDSNQPQHF. Written as DNA, the CDR3 is TGCAGTGCTTACCGGGACAGCAATCAGCCCCAGCATTTT.

This clonotype was seen a handful of times. This chain links TRBV12-3 or TRBV12-4 with TRBJ1-1, with D possibly matching TRBD1 (6 bases). With 7 bases removed from V and 5 bases from J, the gap between germline ends came to 20 bases. The CDR3 runs 15 residues. The CDR3 DNA reads as TGTGCCAGCACCTTAGGGGGGGCTCTTGGTACTGAAGCTTTCTTT. Its protein product is CASTLGGALGTEAFF.

The V gene is TRBV4-1, the J gene TRBJ1-5; TRBD1 matches 7 bases. The V gene end was trimmed by 4 bases and the J gene end by 2 bases; junction bases not matched to a gene: 5. The CDR3 extends over 15 amino acids. Germline lookup yields CDR1 MGHRA and CDR2 YSYEKL. The CDR3 sequence: CASSLLGTGNQPQHF. As DNA, the CDR3 is TGCGCCAGCAGCCTCCTTGGGACAGGCAATCAGCCCCAGCATTTT.

The gene calls are TRBV24-1 and TRBJ2-5; tentative D call: TRBD1 (6 bases). The CDR3 is made up of 15 amino acids. V was pared by 3 bases and J by 0 bases, with 10 bases between. Germline V gene data show CDR1 as KGHDR and CDR2 as SFDVKD. The CDR3 sequence is CATSDPDRHQETQYF. The CDR3, as DNA: TGTGCCACCAGTGATCCAGACAGGCACCAAGAGACCCAGTACTTC.

CDR3 sequence reads: CASFSGGSPTDEQFF. The CDR3 nucleotides are TGCGCCAGCTTCTCCGGGGGGTCCCCAACCGATGAGCAGTTCTTC. This rearrangement joins TRBV10-2 to TRBJ2-1; 7 bases map to TRBD2. From germline, CDR1 is WSHSY and CDR2 SAAADI. The CDR3 spans 15 residues. V lost 8 bases, J lost 8 bases, and 15 bases stayed unmatched.

The CDR3: CSARDASGDTGELFF. The CDR3 region has the DNA TGCAGTGCTAGAGATGCTAGCGGGGACACCGGGGAGCTGTTTTTT. V and J are TRBV20-1 and TRBJ2-2, with TRBD2 matching 9 bases. CDR1 and CDR2 from the germline V gene are DFQATT and SNEGSKA (reference sequence). Trimming removed 0 bases from V and 3 bases from J; junction bases left unmatched: 2. The CDR3 covers 15 residues.

The gene calls are TRBV6-1 and TRBJ1-2, with 11 bases identical to TRBD1. The CDR3 runs 15 residues. Germline V lookup: CDR1 MNHNS, CDR2 SASEGT. Trimming removed 6 bases from V and 5 bases from J; junction bases left unmatched: 8. This CDR3 reads CASRPRDRGIYGYTF. In nucleotides, the CDR3 is TGTGCCAGCAGGCCCCGGGACAGGGGGATATATGGCTACACCTTC.

This clonotype has a handful of counts. The chain recombines TRBV28 with TRBJ2-1, with 11 bases aligning to TRBD1. Germline V gene sequence: CDR1 MDHEN, CDR2 SYDVKM. Trimming removed 8 bases from V and 7 bases from J; junction bases left unmatched: 10. CDR3 length: 15 amino acids. The CDR3 region has the DNA TGTGCCAGCGTCGGGACAGGGGGGGCCTGGAATGAGCAGTTCTTC. Protein sequence: CASVGTGGAWNEQFF. Combining the CDR3 with reference TRBV28 and TRBJ2-1 gives the whole variable domain DVKVTQSSRYLVKRTGEKVFLECVQDMDHENMFWYRQDPGLGLRLIYFSYDVKMKEKGDIPEGYSVSREKKERFSLILESASTNQTSMYLCASVGTGGAWNEQFFGPGTRLTVL.